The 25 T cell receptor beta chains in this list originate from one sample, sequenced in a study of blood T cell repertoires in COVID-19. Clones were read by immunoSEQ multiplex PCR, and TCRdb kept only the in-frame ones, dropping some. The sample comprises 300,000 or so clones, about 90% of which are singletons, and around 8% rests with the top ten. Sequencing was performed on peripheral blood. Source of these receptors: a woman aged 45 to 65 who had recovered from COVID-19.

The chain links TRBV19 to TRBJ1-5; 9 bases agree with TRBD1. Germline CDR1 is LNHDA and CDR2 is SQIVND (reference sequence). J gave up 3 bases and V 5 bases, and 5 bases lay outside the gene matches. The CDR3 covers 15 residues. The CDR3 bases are TGTGCCAGTAGTGTACACAGGGGGCCCAATCAGCCCCAGCATTTT. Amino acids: CASSVHRGPNQPQHF.

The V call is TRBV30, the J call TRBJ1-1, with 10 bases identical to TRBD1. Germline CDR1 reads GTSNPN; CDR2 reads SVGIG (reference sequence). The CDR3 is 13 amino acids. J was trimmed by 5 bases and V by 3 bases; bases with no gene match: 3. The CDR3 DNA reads TGTGCCTGGAGGCGACAGGGGGCGACTGAAGCTTTCTTT. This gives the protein CAWRRQGATEAFF.

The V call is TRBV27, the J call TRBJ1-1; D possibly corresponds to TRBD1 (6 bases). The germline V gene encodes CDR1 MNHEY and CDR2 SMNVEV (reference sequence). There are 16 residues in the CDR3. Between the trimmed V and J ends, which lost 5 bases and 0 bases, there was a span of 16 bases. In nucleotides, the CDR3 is TGTGCCAGCAGTCCAACGGGACACTTCATGAACACTGAAGCTTTCTTT. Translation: CASSPTGHFMNTEAFF.

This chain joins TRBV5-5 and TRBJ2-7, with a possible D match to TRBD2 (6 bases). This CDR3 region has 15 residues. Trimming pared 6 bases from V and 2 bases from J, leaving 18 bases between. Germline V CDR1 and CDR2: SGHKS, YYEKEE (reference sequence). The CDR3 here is CASNSRGEDTYEQYF. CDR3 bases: TGTGCCAGCAATTCCCGCGGGGAAGACACCTACGAGCAGTACTTC.

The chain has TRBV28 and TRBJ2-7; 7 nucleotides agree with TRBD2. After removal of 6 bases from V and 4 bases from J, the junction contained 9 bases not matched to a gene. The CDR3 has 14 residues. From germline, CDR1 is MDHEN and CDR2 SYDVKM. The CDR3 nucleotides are TGTGCCAGCAGCCGGGGAGGGGTCGGTTACGAGCAGTACTTC. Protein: CASSRGGVGYEQYF.

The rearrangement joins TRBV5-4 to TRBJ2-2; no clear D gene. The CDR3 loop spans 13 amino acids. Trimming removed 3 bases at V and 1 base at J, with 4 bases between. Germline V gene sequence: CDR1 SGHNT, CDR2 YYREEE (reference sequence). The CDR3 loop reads CASSSGNTGELFF. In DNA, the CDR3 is TGTGCCAGCAGCTCCGGGAACACCGGGGAGCTGTTTTTT. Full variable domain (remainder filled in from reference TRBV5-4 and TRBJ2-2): ETGVTQSPTHLIKTRGQQVTLRCSSQSGHNTVSWYQQALGQGPQFIFQYYREEENGRGNFPPRFSGLQFPNYSSELNVNALELDDSALYLCASSSGNTGELFFGEGSRLTVL.

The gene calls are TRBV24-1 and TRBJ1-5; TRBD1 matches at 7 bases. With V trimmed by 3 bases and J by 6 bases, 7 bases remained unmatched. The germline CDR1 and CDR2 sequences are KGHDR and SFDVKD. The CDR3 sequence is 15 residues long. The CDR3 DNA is TGTGCCACCAGTGATGGAGCAGGGGGGATTCAGCCCCAGCATTTT. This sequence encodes CATSDGAGGIQPQHF.

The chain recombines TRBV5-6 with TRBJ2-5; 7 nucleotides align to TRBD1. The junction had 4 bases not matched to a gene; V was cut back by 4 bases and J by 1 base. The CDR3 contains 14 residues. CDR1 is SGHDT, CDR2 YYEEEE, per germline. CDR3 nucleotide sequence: TGTGCCAGCAGCCCCAGGGACAGCCAAGAGACCCAGTACTTC. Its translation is CASSPRDSQETQYF.

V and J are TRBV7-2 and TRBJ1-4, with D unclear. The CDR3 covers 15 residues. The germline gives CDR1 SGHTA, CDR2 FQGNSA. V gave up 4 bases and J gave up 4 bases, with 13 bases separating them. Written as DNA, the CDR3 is TGTGCCAGCAGCTCCATCAGGCGCTTTAATGAAAAACTGTTTTTT. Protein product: CASSSIRRFNEKLFF.

CDR3 loop: CASSYSLTTFDGYTF. The CDR3 DNA sequence: TGTGCCAGCAGTTACTCCTTGACAACGTTCGATGGCTACACCTTC. The V gene is TRBV6-2 or TRBV6-3, the J gene TRBJ1-2; D unresolved. Looked up from germline, CDR1 is MNHEY and CDR2 is SVGEGT. This CDR3 has 15 amino acids. V lost 0 bases to trimming and J lost 6 bases, with 14 bases between them.

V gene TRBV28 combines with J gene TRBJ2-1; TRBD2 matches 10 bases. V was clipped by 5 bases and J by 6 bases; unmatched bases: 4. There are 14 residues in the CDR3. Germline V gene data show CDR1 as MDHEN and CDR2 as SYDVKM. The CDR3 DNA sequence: TGTGCCAGCAGTCGACTAGCGGGCAGCAATGAGCAGTTCTTC. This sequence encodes CASSRLAGSNEQFF.

The CDR3 is CASTFRGTNTEAFF. CDR3 nucleotides: TGTGCCAGTACCTTTCGGGGGACGAACACTGAAGCTTTCTTT. V gene TRBV19 combines with J gene TRBJ1-1; D possibly corresponds to TRBD1 (5 bases). CDR1 and CDR2 from the germline V gene are LNHDA and SQIVND (reference sequence). The CDR3 length is 14 residues. Trimming took 7 bases from V and 1 from J, leaving 13 bases between them.

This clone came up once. CDR3 sequence (DNA): TGTGCCAGCAGCGGAGGACAGGGGGCTGGTGGCTACACCTTC. Translation gives CASSGGQGAGGYTF. This chain links TRBV9 with TRBJ1-2, with 11 nucleotides matching TRBD1. With V trimmed by 3 bases and J by 7 bases, 5 bases remained unmatched. CDR1 and CDR2 (germline): SGDLS, YYNGEE. CDR3 length equals 14 residues.

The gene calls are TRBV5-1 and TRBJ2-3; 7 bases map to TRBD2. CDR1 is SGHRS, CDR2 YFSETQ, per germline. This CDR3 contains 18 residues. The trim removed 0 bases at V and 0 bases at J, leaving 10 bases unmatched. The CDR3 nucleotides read TGCGCCAGCAGCTTGGAAGGGACTACCCATTCTAGCACAGATACGCAGTATTTT. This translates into CASSLEGTTHSSTDTQYF.

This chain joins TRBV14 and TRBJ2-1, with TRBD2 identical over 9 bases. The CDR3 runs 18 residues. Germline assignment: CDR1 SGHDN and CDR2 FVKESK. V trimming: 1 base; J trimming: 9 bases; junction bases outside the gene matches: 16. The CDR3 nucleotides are TGTGCCAGCAGCCAAGGTTGGGGGACTAGCTTATTACGCGCTGAGCAGTTCTTC. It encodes CASSQGWGTSLLRAEQFF.

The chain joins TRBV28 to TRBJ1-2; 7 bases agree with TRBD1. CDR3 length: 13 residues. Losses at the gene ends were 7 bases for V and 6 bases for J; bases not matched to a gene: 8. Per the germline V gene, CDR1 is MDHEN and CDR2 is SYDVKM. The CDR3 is CASNLQGINGYTF. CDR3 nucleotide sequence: TGTGCCAGCAACCTACAGGGGATAAATGGCTACACCTTC.

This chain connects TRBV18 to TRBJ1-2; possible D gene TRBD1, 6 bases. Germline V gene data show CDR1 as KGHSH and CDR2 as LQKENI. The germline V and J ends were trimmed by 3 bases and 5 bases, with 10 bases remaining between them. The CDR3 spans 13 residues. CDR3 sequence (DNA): TGTGCCAGCTCACCTGGACAGATATATGGCTACACCTTC. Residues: CASSPGQIYGYTF.

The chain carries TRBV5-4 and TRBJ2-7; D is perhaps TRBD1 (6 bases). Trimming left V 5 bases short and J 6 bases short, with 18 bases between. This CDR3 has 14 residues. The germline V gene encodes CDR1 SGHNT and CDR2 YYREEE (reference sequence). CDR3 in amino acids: CASSYRGNAGEQYF. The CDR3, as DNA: TGTGCCAGCAGTTATAGGGGGAACGCGGGCGAGCAGTACTTC.

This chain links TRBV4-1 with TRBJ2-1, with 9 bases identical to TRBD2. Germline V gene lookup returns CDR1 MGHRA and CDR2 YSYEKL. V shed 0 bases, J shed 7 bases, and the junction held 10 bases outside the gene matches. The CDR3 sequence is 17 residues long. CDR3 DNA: TGCGCCAGCAGCCAAGAAGGAGCGCGGGGGGGAAATAATGAGCAGTTCTTC. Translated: CASSQEGARGGNNEQFF.

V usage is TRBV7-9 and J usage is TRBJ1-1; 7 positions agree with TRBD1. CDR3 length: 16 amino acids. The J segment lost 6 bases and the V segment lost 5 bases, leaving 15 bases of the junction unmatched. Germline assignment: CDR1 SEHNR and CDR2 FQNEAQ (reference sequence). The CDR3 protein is CASSRNEGGGGSEAFF. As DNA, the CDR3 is TGTGCCAGCAGCCGAAACGAAGGGGGCGGCGGCTCTGAAGCTTTCTTT.

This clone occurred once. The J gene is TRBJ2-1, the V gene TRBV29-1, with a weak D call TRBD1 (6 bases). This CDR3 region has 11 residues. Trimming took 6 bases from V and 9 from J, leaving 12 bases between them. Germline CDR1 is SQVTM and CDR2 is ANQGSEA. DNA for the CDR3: TGCAGCGTCGCACAGGGTGGTGAGCAGTTCTTC. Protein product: CSVAQGGEQFF.

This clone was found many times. The DNA of the CDR3 is TGTGCCAGCAGTTTAGGAGGGTACGGTGAAGCTTTCTTT. It is translated as CASSLGGYGEAFF. The chain carries TRBV12-3 or TRBV12-4 and TRBJ1-1; D is uncertain. V lost 1 base and J lost 7, with 10 bases in between. The CDR3 length is 13 residues.

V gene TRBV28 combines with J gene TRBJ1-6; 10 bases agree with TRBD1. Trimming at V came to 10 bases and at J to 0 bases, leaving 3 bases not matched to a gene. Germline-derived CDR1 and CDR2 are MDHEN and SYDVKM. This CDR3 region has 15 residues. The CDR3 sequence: CATGQGSSYNSPLHF. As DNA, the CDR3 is TGTGCCACGGGACAGGGGAGCTCCTATAATTCACCCCTCCACTTT.

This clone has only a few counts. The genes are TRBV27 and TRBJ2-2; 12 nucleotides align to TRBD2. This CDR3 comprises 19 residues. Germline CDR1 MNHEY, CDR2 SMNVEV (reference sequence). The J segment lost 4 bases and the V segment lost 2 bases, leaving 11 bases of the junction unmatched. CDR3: CASSLKGPLAGGPTGELFF. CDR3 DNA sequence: TGTGCCAGCAGTTTAAAGGGCCCCCTAGCGGGAGGGCCCACCGGGGAGCTGTTTTTT.

CDR3: CASSLSIGWNEQFF. CDR3 sequence (DNA): TGTGCCAGCAGTTTATCCATCGGTTGGAATGAGCAGTTCTTC. This sequence joins TRBV27 and TRBJ2-1; D uncertain. Germline CDR1 is MNHEY and CDR2 is SMNVEV (reference sequence). There are 14 residues in the CDR3. Trimming cost V 0 bases and J 7 bases, with 10 bases left between them.